These 4 T cell receptor beta chains were sequenced from one sample in a study of immune heterogeneity within non-small cell lung tumors. Samples each supplied about 610 ng of bulk tumor genomic DNA as template. Biopsies, several per primary tumor and spaced far apart, were collected during surgery. Samples came from untreated patients having curative surgery for newly diagnosed non-small cell lung cancer. Amplification of the TCR beta CDR3 was achieved through multiplex PCR with 32 V and 13 J primers. TCRdb analysed the multiplex PCR reads with MiXCR anew, one entry per CDR3 protein. The table shows just over 15,000 distinct CDR3 sequences, with over 25% occurring only once. Input material: lung tumor tissue. The receptor source for this set is a man aged 35 to 55 with non-small cell lung cancer.

This clonotype was recorded at least ten times. The rearrangement uses TRBV5-1 and TRBJ1-1; D is ambiguous. V gave up 5 bases and J gave up 0 bases, with 2 bases separating them. The CDR3 runs 11 residues. The germline CDR1 and CDR2 sequences are SGHRS and YFSETQ. DNA for the CDR3: TGCGCCAGCAGTTTGAACACTGAAGCTTTCTTT. Protein: CASSLNTEAFF.

This clonotype appeared a few times. This chain uses TRBV5-1 with TRBJ2-2, with a tentative D call TRBD2 (6 bases). V was pared by 1 base and J by 3 bases, with 10 bases between. This CDR3 is built from 15 residues. Germline-derived CDR1 and CDR2 are SGHRS and YFSETQ. Written as DNA, the CDR3 is TGCGCCAGCAGCTTGTGGGGGGTAGACACCGGGGAGCTGTTTTTT. This codes for CASSLWGVDTGELFF.

In its sample, this clonotype was seen many times. This chain links TRBV27 with TRBJ2-1; the D gene is possibly TRBD2 (6 bases). The CDR3 has 19 amino acids. Trimming shortened V by 8 bases and J by 7 bases, and 33 bases separated the two germline ends. Germline V gives CDR1 MNHEY, CDR2 SMNVEV (reference sequence). CDR3 region: CASPSTVQLEGTVGNEQFF. CDR3 nucleotides: TGTGCCAGCCCCTCAACGGTCCAACTGGAGGGTACTGTGGGGAATGAGCAGTTCTTC.

Relative to its sample, this clonotype is medium-sized. Here the CDR3 reads CASSIPDNEQFF. The CDR3 DNA reads as TGTGCCAGTAGTATCCCCGACAATGAGCAGTTCTTC. V is TRBV19 and J is TRBJ2-1; D not resolved. The CDR3 is 12 amino acids. Trimming took off 3 bases at V and 5 bases at J, with 5 bases between the two ends. Germline CDR1 LNHDA, CDR2 SQIVND (reference sequence).